A selection of T cell receptor beta chains follows, all from one sample in a study of shared clonotypes between healthy human individuals. The assay was immunoSEQ multiplex PCR, and TCRdb's table has in-frame clones only and misses some. This sample has about 2.2 million clones; around 93% occur once, and the top ten carry 1.5% to 2%. Sequencing was carried out using naive CD8+ T cells from PBMCs. The receptors were sampled from a man between 18 and 29 years old in good health. Some clones in this sample may be carry-over from other donors' samples. The CDR3 runs from the conserved cysteine through the conserved F or W. Some rows mark clone size as missing; the rest say once, few, many or name a class of expanded clone.

length: 13; size: -; J: TRBJ1-1; V: TRBV27; CDR3: CASNGDGGLEAFF
length: 15; size: -; J: TRBJ2-7; V: TRBV4-2; CDR3: CASSPRMDSSYEQYF
length: 13; size: -; J: TRBJ2-7; V: TRBV27; CDR3: CASGRTSGSKLSF
length: 16; size: -; J: TRBJ2-3; V: TRBV5-1; CDR3: CASSLDVAGPVDTQYF
length: 15; size: -; J: TRBJ2-3; V: TRBV29-1; CDR3: CSVEIAGLSTDTQYF
length: 17; size: -; J: TRBJ2-7; V: TRBV7-8; CDR3: CASSLGLAGVFSYEQYF
length: 14; size: few; J: TRBJ1-1; V: TRBV5-4; CDR3: CASSGEVGGTEAFF
length: 15; size: -; J: TRBJ1-1; V: TRBV11-2; CDR3: CASSLGYALNTEAFF
length: 14; size: -; J: TRBJ1-1; V: TRBV9; CDR3: CASSAGWLNTEAFF
length: 16; size: -; J: TRBJ2-7; V: TRBV4-2; CDR3: CASRGPTSSLTYEQYF
length: 15; size: -; J: TRBJ1-1; V: TRBV11-2; CDR3: CASSLGPQGVTEAFF
length: 12; size: once; J: TRBJ2-3; V: TRBV15; CDR3: CATSSAAGSQYF
length: 14; size: -; J: TRBJ1-2; V: TRBV2; CDR3: CASSFPGANYGYTF
length: 15; size: -; J: TRBJ1-4; V: TRBV7-8; CDR3: CASRQGTTTNEKLFF
length: 11; size: -; J: TRBJ2-5; V: TRBV7-9; CDR3: CASTPRETQYF
length: 16; size: -; J: TRBJ1-1; V: TRBV11-2; CDR3: CASSLGDRVSFSEAFF
length: 15; size: once; J: TRBJ1-3; V: TRBV7-2; CDR3: CASRGREVAGNTIYF
length: 17; size: once; J: TRBJ2-3; V: TRBV27; CDR3: CASSTSPPGWVTDTQYF
length: 20; size: -; J: TRBJ2-1; V: TRBV9; CDR3: CASSAPTSTTPRSSYNEQFF
length: 18; size: -; J: TRBJ2-1; V: TRBV14; CDR3: CASSPVPGQGQFGNEQFF
length: 13; size: -; J: TRBJ2-7; V: TRBV6-1; CDR3: CASSVGDSYEQYF
length: 12; size: -; J: TRBJ1-2; V: TRBV7-9; CDR3: CASSLDEVGYTF
length: 19; size: -; J: TRBJ2-1; V: TRBV7-8; CDR3: CASSSRWLTGSESYNEQFF
length: 12; size: few; J: TRBJ1-1; V: TRBV5-6; CDR3: CASSDNWAVAFF
length: 16; size: -; J: TRBJ2-2; V: TRBV5-1; CDR3: CASSSRLAGHTGELFF
length: 16; size: -; J: TRBJ1-2; V: TRBV9; CDR3: CASSVDRGVLGYGYTF
length: 13; size: -; J: TRBJ2-1; V: TRBV9; CDR3: CASSPKELNEQFF
length: 13; size: -; J: TRBJ2-1; V: TRBV27; CDR3: CASSPLSYNEQFF
length: 16; size: -; J: TRBJ2-2; V: TRBV19; CDR3: CASSIDRTGDTGELFF
length: 15; size: -; J: TRBJ1-1; V: TRBV7-6; CDR3: CASSSSGGVYTEAFF
length: 15; size: -; J: TRBJ2-1; V: TRBV5-8; CDR3: CASSPGPSSYNEQFF
length: 14; size: -; J: TRBJ1-5; V: TRBV15; CDR3: CASAQDRVEQPQHF
length: 14; size: -; J: TRBJ2-5; V: TRBV11-1; CDR3: CASSFRDDQETQYF
length: 14; size: -; J: TRBJ2-1; V: TRBV18; CDR3: CASLVGGSYNEQFF
length: 12; size: -; J: TRBJ2-3; V: TRBV7-3; CDR3: CASSFSADTQYF
length: 18; size: -; J: TRBJ1-2; V: TRBV4-2; CDR3: CASSQDSPVRGIGYGYTF
length: 16; size: -; J: TRBJ2-5; V: TRBV19; CDR3: CASSLRTGGMRETQYF
length: 14; size: once; J: TRBJ2-2; V: TRBV6-6; CDR3: CASSTSLNTGELFF
length: 15; size: -; J: TRBJ1-1; V: TRBV28; CDR3: CASSFWQKMNTEAFF
length: 15; size: -; J: TRBJ1-1; V: TRBV7-6; CDR3: CASSVGARGNTEAFF
length: 16; size: -; J: TRBJ2-5; V: TRBV15; CDR3: CATSRDGGGWQETQYF
length: 14; size: -; J: TRBJ2-7; V: TRBV6-5; CDR3: CASSYSGLAYEQYF
length: 15; size: -; J: TRBJ2-5; V: TRBV11-2; CDR3: CASSLGTLLGETQYF
length: 16; size: -; J: TRBJ2-7; V: TRBV27; CDR3: CASSSATSGRVYEQYF
length: 13; size: -; J: TRBJ2-2; V: TRBV6-5; CDR3: CASSPTWDGELFF
length: 16; size: -; J: TRBJ2-3; V: TRBV27; CDR3: CASSSFPGVSTDTQYF
length: 14; size: -; J: TRBJ1-1; V: TRBV11-2; CDR3: CASSPPRGFTEAFF
length: 15; size: -; J: TRBJ2-1; V: TRBV19; CDR3: CASMASGGSYNEQFF
length: 13; size: -; J: TRBJ2-5; V: TRBV4-1; CDR3: CASSHGTLRAQYF
length: 15; size: -; J: TRBJ2-7; V: TRBV9; CDR3: CASSVGDRLSYEQYF